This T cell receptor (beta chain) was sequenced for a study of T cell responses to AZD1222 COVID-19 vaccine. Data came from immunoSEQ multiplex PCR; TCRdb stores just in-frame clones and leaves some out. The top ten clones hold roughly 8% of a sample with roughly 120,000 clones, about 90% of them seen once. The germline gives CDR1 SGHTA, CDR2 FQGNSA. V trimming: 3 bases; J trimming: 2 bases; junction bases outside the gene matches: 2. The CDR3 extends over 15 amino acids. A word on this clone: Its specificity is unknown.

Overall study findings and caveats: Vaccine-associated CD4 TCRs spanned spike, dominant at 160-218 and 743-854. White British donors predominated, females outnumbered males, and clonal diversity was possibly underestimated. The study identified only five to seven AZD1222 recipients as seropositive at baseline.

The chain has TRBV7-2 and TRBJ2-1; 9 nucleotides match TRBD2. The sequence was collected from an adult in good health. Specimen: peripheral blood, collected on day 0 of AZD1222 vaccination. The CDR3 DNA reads TGTGCCAGCAGCTTGGGACTAGCCCCCTACAATGAGCAGTTCTTC. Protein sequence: CASSLGLAPYNEQFF.